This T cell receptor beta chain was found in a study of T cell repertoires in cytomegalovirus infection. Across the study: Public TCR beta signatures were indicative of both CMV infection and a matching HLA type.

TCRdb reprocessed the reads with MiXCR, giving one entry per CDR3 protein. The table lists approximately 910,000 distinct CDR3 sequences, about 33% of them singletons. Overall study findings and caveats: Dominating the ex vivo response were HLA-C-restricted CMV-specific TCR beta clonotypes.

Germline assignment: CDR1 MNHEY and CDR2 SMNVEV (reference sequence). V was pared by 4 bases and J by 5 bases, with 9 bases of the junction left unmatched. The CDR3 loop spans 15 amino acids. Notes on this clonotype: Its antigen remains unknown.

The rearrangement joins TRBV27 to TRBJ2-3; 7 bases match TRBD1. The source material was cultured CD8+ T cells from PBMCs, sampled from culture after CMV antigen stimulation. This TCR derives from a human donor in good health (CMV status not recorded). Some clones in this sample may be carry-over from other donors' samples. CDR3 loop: CASSSIGTAIDTQYF. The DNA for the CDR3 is TGTGCCAGCAGTTCTATCGGGACAGCGATAGATACGCAGTATTTT.